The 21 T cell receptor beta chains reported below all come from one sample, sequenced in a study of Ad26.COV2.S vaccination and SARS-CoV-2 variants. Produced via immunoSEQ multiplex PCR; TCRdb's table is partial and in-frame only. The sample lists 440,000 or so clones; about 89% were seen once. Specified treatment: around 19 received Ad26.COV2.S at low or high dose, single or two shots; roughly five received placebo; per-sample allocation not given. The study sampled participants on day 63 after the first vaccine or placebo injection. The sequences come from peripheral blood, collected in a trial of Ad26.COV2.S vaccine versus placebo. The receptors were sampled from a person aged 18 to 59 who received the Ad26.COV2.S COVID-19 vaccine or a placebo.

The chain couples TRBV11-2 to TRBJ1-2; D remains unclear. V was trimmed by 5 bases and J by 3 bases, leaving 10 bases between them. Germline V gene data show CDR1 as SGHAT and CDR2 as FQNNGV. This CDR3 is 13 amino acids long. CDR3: CASSPDVDYGYTF. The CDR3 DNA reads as TGTGCCAGCAGCCCAGATGTGGACTATGGCTACACCTTC.

The CDR3 region is CASSYQSGVAYEQYF. The CDR3 DNA follows: TGTGCCAGCAGCTACCAGTCTGGCGTTGCCTACGAGCAGTACTTC. The rearrangement joins TRBV7-9 to TRBJ2-7; D gene unclear. Germline lookup yields CDR1 SEHNR and CDR2 FQNEAQ (reference sequence). There are 15 residues in the CDR3. The V gene lost 4 bases and the J gene lost 2 bases, with 15 bases spanning the gap.

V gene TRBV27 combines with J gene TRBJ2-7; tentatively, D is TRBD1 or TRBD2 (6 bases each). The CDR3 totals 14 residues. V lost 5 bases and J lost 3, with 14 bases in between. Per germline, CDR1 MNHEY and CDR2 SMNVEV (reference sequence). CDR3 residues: CASSPGGGHYEQYF. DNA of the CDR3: TGTGCCAGCAGTCCAGGAGGGGGGCACTACGAGCAGTACTTC.

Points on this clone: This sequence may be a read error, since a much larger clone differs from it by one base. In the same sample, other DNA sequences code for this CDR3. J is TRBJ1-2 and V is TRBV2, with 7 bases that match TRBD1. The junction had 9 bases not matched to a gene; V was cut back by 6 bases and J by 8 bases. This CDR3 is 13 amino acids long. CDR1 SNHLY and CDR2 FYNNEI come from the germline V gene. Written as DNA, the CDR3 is TGTGCCAGCAGAGGGGGCGAGACTGGGGGCTACACCTTC. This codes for CASRGGETGGYTF.

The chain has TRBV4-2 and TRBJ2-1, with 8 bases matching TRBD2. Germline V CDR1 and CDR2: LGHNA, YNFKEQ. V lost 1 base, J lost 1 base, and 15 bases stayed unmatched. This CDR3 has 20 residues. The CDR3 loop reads CASSQVQAASPSGSYNEQFF. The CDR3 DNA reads TGTGCCAGCAGCCAAGTCCAAGCGGCGTCCCCTAGCGGGTCCTACAATGAGCAGTTCTTC.

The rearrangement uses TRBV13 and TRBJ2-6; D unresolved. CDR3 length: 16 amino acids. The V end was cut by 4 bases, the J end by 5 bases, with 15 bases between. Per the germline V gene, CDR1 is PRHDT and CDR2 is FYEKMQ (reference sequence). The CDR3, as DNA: TGTGCCAGCAGCTCCGGACGGGCTCCCCGGGCCAACGTCCTGACTTTC. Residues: CASSSGRAPRANVLTF.

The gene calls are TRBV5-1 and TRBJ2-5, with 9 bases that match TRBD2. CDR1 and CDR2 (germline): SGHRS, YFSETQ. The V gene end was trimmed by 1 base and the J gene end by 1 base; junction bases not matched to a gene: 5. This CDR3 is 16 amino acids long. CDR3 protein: CASSLNLAGSQETQYF. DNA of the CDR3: TGCGCCAGCAGCTTGAACCTAGCGGGGTCCCAAGAGACCCAGTACTTC.

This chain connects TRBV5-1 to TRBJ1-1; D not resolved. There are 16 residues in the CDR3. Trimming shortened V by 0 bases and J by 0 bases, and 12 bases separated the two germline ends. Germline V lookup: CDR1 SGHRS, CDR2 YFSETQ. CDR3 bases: TGCGCCAGCAGCTTGGAGGTCGAGGCCATGAACACTGAAGCTTTCTTT. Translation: CASSLEVEAMNTEAFF.

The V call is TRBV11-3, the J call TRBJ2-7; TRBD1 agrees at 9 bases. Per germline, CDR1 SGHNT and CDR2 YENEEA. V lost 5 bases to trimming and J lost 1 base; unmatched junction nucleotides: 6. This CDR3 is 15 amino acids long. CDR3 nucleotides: TGTGCCAGCAGCCCCGGGACAGGGCCTTCCTACGAGCAGTACTTC. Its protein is CASSPGTGPSYEQYF.

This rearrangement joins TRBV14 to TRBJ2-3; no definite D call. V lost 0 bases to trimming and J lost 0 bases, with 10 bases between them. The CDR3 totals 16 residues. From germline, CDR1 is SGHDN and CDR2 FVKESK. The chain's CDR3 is CASSQDWVGSTDTQYF. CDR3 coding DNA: TGTGCCAGCAGCCAAGATTGGGTCGGAAGCACAGATACGCAGTATTTT.

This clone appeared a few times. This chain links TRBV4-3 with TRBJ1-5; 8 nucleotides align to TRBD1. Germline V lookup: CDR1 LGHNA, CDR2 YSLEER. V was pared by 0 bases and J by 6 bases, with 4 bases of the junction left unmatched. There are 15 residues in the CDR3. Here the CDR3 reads CASSQDRDRSQPQHF. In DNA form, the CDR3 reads TGCGCCAGCAGCCAAGATCGGGACAGGAGTCAGCCCCAGCATTTT.

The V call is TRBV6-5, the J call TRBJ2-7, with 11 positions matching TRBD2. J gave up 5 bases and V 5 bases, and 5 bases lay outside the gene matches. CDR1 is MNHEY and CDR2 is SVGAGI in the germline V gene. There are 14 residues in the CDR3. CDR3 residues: CASSTTSGGNEQYF. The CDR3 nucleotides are TGTGCCAGCAGTACTACTAGCGGGGGCAACGAGCAGTACTTC.

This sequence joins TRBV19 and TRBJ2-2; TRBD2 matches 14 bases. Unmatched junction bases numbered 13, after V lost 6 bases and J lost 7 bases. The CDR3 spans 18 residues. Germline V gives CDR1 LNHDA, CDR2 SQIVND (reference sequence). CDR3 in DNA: TGTGCCAGTAGCACCCTGGGGACTAGCGGGAGTACGGACGGGGAGCTGTTTTTT. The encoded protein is CASSTLGTSGSTDGELFF.

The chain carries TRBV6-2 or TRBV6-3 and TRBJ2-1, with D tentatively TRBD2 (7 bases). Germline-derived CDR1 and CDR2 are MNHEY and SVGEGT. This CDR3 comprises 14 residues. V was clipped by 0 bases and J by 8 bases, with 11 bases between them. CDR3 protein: CASSYSGGAYEQFF. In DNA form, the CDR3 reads TGTGCCAGCAGTTACTCGGGGGGGGCGTATGAGCAGTTCTTC.

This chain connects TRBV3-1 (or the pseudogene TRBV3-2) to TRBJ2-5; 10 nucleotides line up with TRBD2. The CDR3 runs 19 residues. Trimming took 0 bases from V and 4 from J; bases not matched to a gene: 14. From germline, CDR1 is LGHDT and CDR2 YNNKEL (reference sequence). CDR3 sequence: CASSQERKRGGTVGETQYF. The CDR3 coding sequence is TGTGCCAGCAGCCAAGAACGGAAGCGGGGGGGAACCGTGGGAGAGACCCAGTACTTC.

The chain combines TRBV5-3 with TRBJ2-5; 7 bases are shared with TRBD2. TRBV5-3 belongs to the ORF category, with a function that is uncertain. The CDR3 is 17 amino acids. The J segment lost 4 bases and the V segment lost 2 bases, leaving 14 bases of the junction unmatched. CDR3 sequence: CARSLGFTAGVVETQYF. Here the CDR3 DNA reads TGTGCCAGAAGCTTAGGTTTCACGGCGGGAGTGGTAGAGACCCAGTACTTC.

CDR3 in DNA: TGTGCCAGTAGTGTGGGCCCCACTGGCTTAGAGCAGCCCCAGCATTTT. This translates into CASSVGPTGLEQPQHF. The chain recombines TRBV19 with TRBJ1-5, with D unresolved. Germline V gene sequence: CDR1 LNHDA, CDR2 SQIVND (reference sequence). The CDR3 length is 16 residues. V shed 5 bases and J shed 7 bases, with 21 bases lying between them.

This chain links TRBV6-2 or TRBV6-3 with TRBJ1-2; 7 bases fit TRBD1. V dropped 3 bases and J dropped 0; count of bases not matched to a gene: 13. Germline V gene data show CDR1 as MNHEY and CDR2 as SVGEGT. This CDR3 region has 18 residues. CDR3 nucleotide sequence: TGTGCCAGCAGTTATTACTTGGCCCGGGACAGAGCTAACTATGGCTACACCTTC. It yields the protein CASSYYLARDRANYGYTF.

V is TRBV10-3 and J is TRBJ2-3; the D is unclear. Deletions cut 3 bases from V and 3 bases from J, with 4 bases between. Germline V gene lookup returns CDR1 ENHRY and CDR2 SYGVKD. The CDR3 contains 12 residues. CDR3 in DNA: TGTGCCATCAGTGAAAGGACAGATACGCAGTATTTT. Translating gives CAISERTDTQYF.

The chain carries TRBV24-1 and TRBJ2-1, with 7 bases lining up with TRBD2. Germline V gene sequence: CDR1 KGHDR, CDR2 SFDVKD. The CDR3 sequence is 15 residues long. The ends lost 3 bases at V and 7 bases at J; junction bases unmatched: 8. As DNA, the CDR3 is TGTGCCACCAGTGATACCGGGACTATTCCTAATGAGCAGTTCTTC. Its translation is CATSDTGTIPNEQFF.

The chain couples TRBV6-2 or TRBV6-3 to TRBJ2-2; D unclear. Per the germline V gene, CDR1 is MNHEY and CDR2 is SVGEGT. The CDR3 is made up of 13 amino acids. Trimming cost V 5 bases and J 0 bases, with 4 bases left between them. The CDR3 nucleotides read TGTGCCAGCAGTAAGACGAACACCGGGGAGCTGTTTTTT. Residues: CASSKTNTGELFF.